The 20 T cell receptor beta chains reported below all come from one sample, sequenced in a study of shared clonotypes between healthy human individuals. The protocol was immunoSEQ multiplex PCR, while the TCRdb copy is restricted to in-frame clones and leaves out a portion. The sample carries about 450,000 clones, around 75% recorded once. Sequenced: PBMCs. These receptors all come from a woman aged 40 to 50 in good health. Some clones in this sample may be carry-over from other donors' samples.

The chain employs TRBV7-3 and TRBJ2-1, with 10 bases aligning to TRBD2. With V trimmed by 5 bases and J by 2 bases, 12 bases remained unmatched. In germline, CDR1 is SGHTA, CDR2 FQGTGA. The length of the CDR3 is 18 residues. The CDR3 DNA reads TGTGCCAGCAGCCTGCAGCCCCCCGGGACTAGCGCCTACAATGAGCAGTTCTTC. Its translation is CASSLQPPGTSAYNEQFF.

This sequence joins TRBV7-2 and TRBJ1-5, with 9 positions matching TRBD1. V lost 5 bases to trimming and J lost 4 bases; unmatched junction nucleotides: 9. CDR1 is SGHTA, CDR2 FQGNSA, per germline. The CDR3 loop spans 16 amino acids. The CDR3 nucleotides read TGTGCCAGCAGCCGAGCCCCGGGACAGGGTAATCAGCCCCAGCATTTT. This sequence encodes CASSRAPGQGNQPQHF.

The J gene is TRBJ2-7, the V gene TRBV6-5; D is perhaps TRBD1 (5 bases). Germline lookup yields CDR1 MNHEY and CDR2 SVGAGI. V gave up 6 bases and J gave up 3 bases, with 18 bases separating them. This CDR3 spans 15 amino acids. This CDR3 reads CASRRTLTVLYEQYF. The CDR3 bases are TGTGCCAGCAGACGTACTTTGACAGTTCTCTACGAGCAGTACTTC.

CDR3 nucleotide sequence: TGTGCCAGCAGCCCCAACCCTAGCGGACGACCAGATACGCAGTATTTT. Its translation is CASSPNPSGRPDTQYF. The chain joins TRBV7-2 to TRBJ2-3, with TRBD2 matching over 7 bases. Trimming at V came to 5 bases and at J to 4 bases, leaving 12 bases not matched to a gene. The CDR3 spans 16 residues. Germline V gene lookup returns CDR1 SGHTA and CDR2 FQGNSA.

The chain has TRBV5-1 and TRBJ2-2; 9 nucleotides line up with TRBD1. CDR1 and CDR2 from the germline V gene are SGHRS and YFSETQ. The V segment lost 2 bases and the J segment 3 bases; nucleotides outside the gene matches: 8. This CDR3 comprises 17 residues. The CDR3 protein is CASSLQPWTGDTGELFF. CDR3 nucleotide sequence: TGCGCCAGCAGCTTACAACCGTGGACAGGGGACACCGGGGAGCTGTTTTTT.

This rearrangement joins TRBV11-2 to TRBJ1-2, with D perhaps TRBD1 (5 bases). This CDR3 is 14 amino acids long. Trimming stripped 5 bases from V and 4 bases from J, with 14 bases between. The V gene's germline CDR1 is SGHAT and CDR2 FQNNGV. The CDR3 nucleotides read TGTGCCAGCAGCGCACCCGGGACGGGCTATGGCTACACCTTC. As protein: CASSAPGTGYGYTF.

The sample holds many counts of this clone. This chain uses TRBV30 with TRBJ2-3; D gene unclear. From germline, CDR1 is GTSNPN and CDR2 SVGIG (reference sequence). The CDR3 loop spans 14 amino acids. The germline V and J ends were trimmed by 1 base and 5 bases, with 13 bases remaining between them. CDR3 region: CAWSDHGEVDTQYF. In nucleotides, the CDR3 is TGTGCCTGGAGTGACCACGGAGAGGTAGATACGCAGTATTTT.

The rearrangement joins TRBV21-1 to TRBJ1-1. TRBV21-1 is labeled a pseudogene. The CDR3 has 8 amino acids. CDR3 amino acids: CASSRAFF. CDR3 sequence (DNA): TGTGCCAGCAGCAGGGCTTTCTTT.

As regards this clone: Mismatch with germline at one junction end may stem from a read error. This chain joins TRBV6-1 and TRBJ2-7; TRBD1 matches at 8 bases. CDR3 length: 14 amino acids. CDR1 and CDR2 from the germline V gene are MNHNS and SASEGT. Here the CDR3 reads CASSGNRRTGIECF. The CDR3 DNA reads TGTGCCAGCAGTGGGAACAGGAGGACAGGGATAGAATGTTTC.

The genes are TRBV11-1 and TRBJ1-4, with 7 positions matching TRBD1. V lost 5 bases, J lost 4 bases, and 4 bases stayed unmatched. The CDR3 contains 14 residues. Per the germline V gene, CDR1 is SGHAT and CDR2 is FQDESV (reference sequence). The CDR3, as DNA: TGTGCCAGCAGCCGACAGGGTGGTAATGAAAAACTGTTTTTT. Translating it yields CASSRQGGNEKLFF.

The rearrangement uses TRBV5-8 and TRBJ2-2, with unresolved D. The V gene lost 0 bases and the J gene lost 1 base, with 7 bases spanning the gap. Germline V gives CDR1 SGHTS, CDR2 YDEGEE. The CDR3 is made up of 15 amino acids. The CDR3 coding sequence is TGTGCCAGCAGCTTGGAGGGCCGGAACACCGGGGAGCTGTTTTTT. This sequence encodes CASSLEGRNTGELFF. Drawing the rest from reference TRBV5-8 and TRBJ2-2, the complete variable domain is EAGVTQSPTHLIKTRGQQATLRCSPISGHTSVYWYQQALGLGLQFLLWYDEGEERNRGNFPPRFSGRQFPNYSSELNVNALELEDSALYLCASSLEGRNTGELFFGEGSRLTVL.

The chain recombines TRBV5-1 with TRBJ1-4; the match to TRBD1 covers 8 bases. The CDR3 totals 15 residues. J gave up 6 bases and V 0 bases, and 4 bases lay outside the gene matches. Germline values: CDR1 SGHRS, CDR2 YFSETQ. CDR3 sequence: CASSLVQGADEKLFF. The CDR3 DNA reads as TGCGCCAGCAGCTTGGTCCAGGGGGCAGATGAAAAACTGTTTTTT.

This chain connects TRBV27 to TRBJ1-5; tentatively, D is TRBD1 (5 bases). Trimming shortened V by 0 bases and J by 6 bases, and 12 bases separated the two germline ends. This CDR3 has 15 amino acids. Germline CDR1 and CDR2: MNHEY and SMNVEV (reference sequence). DNA of the CDR3: TGTGCCAGCAGTTTATCTCGGCAGGGTAGTCAGCCCCAGCATTTT. Its protein is CASSLSRQGSQPQHF.

The chain recombines TRBV4-1 with TRBJ1-3; no reliable D call. Germline CDR1 MGHRA, CDR2 YSYEKL. V lost 0 bases and J 0 bases, leaving 6 bases between the germline ends. There are 15 residues in the CDR3. DNA for the CDR3: TGCGCCAGCAGCCAAGATTGGGTCTCTGGAAACACCATATATTTT. This sequence encodes CASSQDWVSGNTIYF.

This chain joins TRBV14 and TRBJ2-3; 13 bases fit TRBD2. The CDR3 has 18 amino acids. Germline V gene data show CDR1 as SGHDN and CDR2 as FVKESK. V lost 6 bases, J lost 7 bases, and 16 bases stayed unmatched. CDR3 protein: CASSHGLAGVSWKYTQYF. The CDR3 DNA is TGTGCCAGCAGTCACGGACTAGCGGGAGTAAGTTGGAAATATACGCAGTATTTT.

The genes are TRBV18 and TRBJ2-3; no definite D call. V lost 5 bases, J lost 3 bases, and 6 bases lay in between. The V gene's germline CDR1 is KGHSH and CDR2 LQKENI. This CDR3 region has 12 residues. CDR3 protein: CASSTVTDTQYF. CDR3 coding DNA: TGTGCCAGCTCAACCGTTACAGATACGCAGTATTTT.

This clone was picked up a small number of times. The chain has TRBV11-1 and TRBJ2-7, with 9 bases identical to TRBD1. V gave up 5 bases and J gave up 6 bases; unmatched junction bases: 8. The CDR3 totals 14 residues. Germline lookup yields CDR1 SGHAT and CDR2 FQDESV (reference sequence). The CDR3 bases are TGTGCCAGCAGCCCCCGGGACAGGGTTGTCGAGCAGTACTTC. This encodes CASSPRDRVVEQYF. Complete variable domain (other parts from reference TRBV11-1 and TRBJ2-7): EAEVAQSPRYKITEKSQAVAFWCDPISGHATLYWYRQILGQGPELLVQFQDESVVDDSQLPKDRFSAERLKGVDSTLKIQPAELGDSAMYLCASSPRDRVVEQYFGPGTRLTVT.

The chain carries TRBV18 and TRBJ2-7, with D possibly matching TRBD1 (6 bases). V gave up 4 bases and J gave up 3 bases, with 13 bases separating them. The CDR3 has 14 amino acids. Germline CDR1 and CDR2: KGHSH and LQKENI. The CDR3 sequence is CASSRAGDLYEQYF. The CDR3, as DNA: TGTGCCAGCTCACGAGCAGGGGACCTCTACGAGCAGTACTTC.

The chain employs TRBV7-8 and TRBJ1-1; D possibly corresponds to TRBD1 (5 bases). The ends were cut back, 3 bases at V and 0 bases at J, with 14 bases in the middle. The CDR3 is 16 residues long. CDR1 and CDR2 (germline): SGHVS, FQNEAQ. The CDR3 nucleotides are TGTGCCAGCAGCTTCGAACAGGCGACGATGAACACTGAAGCTTTCTTT. This translates into CASSFEQATMNTEAFF. Based on the CDR3 plus reference TRBV7-8 and TRBJ1-1, the full variable domain is GAGVSQSPRYKVAKRGQDVALRCDPISGHVSLFWYQQALGQGPEFLTYFQNEAQLDKSGLPSDRFFAERPEGSVSTLKIQRTQQEDSAVYLCASSFEQATMNTEAFFGQGTRLTVV.

This chain joins TRBV5-1 and TRBJ2-5; possibly TRBD2 for D (6 bases). The CDR3 totals 14 residues. V lost 4 bases and J lost 1, with 11 bases in between. Germline CDR1 and CDR2: SGHRS and YFSETQ. CDR3 DNA sequence: TGCGCCAGCAGCCGCGGAGGGACCCAAGAGACCCAGTACTTC. Amino acid sequence: CASSRGGTQETQYF. Combining the CDR3 with reference TRBV5-1 and TRBJ2-5 gives the whole variable domain KAGVTQTPRYLIKTRGQQVTLSCSPISGHRSVSWYQQTPGQGLQFLFEYFSETQRNKGNFPGRFSGRQFSNSRSEMNVSTLELGDSALYLCASSRGGTQETQYFGPGTRLLVL.